This T cell receptor beta chain was recorded in a study of cytomegalovirus exposure and HLA in healthy donors. Study-level findings and limits: TCR beta V segments were, for the most part, productive about 87% or about 30% of the time in an earlier analysis. Reported performance of the classifier showed diagnosis of cytomegalovirus status with high specificity and sensitivity.

60 Vbeta and 13 Jbeta primers were used in PCR. Using immunoSEQ multiplex PCR, the repertoire was profiled, and TCRdb retains in-frame clones only, with some absent. The sample includes about 98,000 clones, around 80% seen only once; the top ten take over 1.1%. Germline-derived CDR1 and CDR2 are SGHTA and FQGNSA. This CDR3 is 13 amino acids long. The trim removed 7 bases at V and 4 bases at J, leaving 3 bases unmatched. Concerning this clone itself: The target antigen is unknown.

The TCR was taken from a man in his forties or fifties in good health and CMV-seronegative. The sequencing sample was made of PBMCs. The chain combines TRBV7-2 with TRBJ2-2; 7 nucleotides match TRBD2. Here the CDR3 reads CASNSGRTGELFF. The CDR3 DNA reads as TGTGCCAGCAATAGCGGGCGCACCGGGGAGCTGTTTTTT.